This TCR beta chain came from a study of cytotoxic CD8 clonotypes in ibrutinib-treated CLL. Study observations and caveats: On treatment, the uncommon public clonotypes contracted or remained stable. Rising at ibrutinib response, clonality subsequently fell back toward baseline at progression.

The repertoire was sequenced with immunoSEQ multiplex PCR; TCRdb's copy has only in-frame clones and lacks some. The table shows 150,000 or so clones, with roughly 84% occurring only once. V gave up 7 bases and J gave up 4 bases, with 11 bases separating them. The CDR3 length is 13 residues. Per the germline V gene, CDR1 is MNHEY and CDR2 is SVGAGI. With regard to this clone: Its matching antigen is unknown.

This chain links TRBV6-5 with TRBJ2-1; D is perhaps TRBD1 or TRBD2 (6 bases each). Sample: PBMCs, taken at disease progression, from a patient treated with ibrutinib. This clonotype was obtained from a human donor with chronic lymphocytic leukemia. The CDR3 is CASTRGRYNEQFF. CDR3 coding DNA: TGTGCCAGCACCCGGGGGCGGTACAATGAGCAGTTCTTC.